The 20 T cell receptor beta chains below all came from one sample that was sequenced in a study of OX40 agonist ivuxolimab in advanced cancers. Assay: immunoSEQ multiplex PCR; the TCRdb copy retains only in-frame clones and omits some. The sample has 57,000 or so clones, roughly 84% seen once. Sequenced material: CD4+ or CD8+ T cells sorted from blood, taken in a trial of the OX40 agonist ivuxolimab. The receptor set was obtained from an adult with an advanced solid tumor such as melanoma, head and neck, liver or kidney cancer.

The chain couples TRBV21-1 to TRBJ2-2. TRBV21-1 is an annotated pseudogene. This CDR3 is 16 amino acids long. Here the CDR3 DNA reads TGTGCCAGCAGCAAAATAAGGCTGTTGAACACCGGGGAGCTGTTTTTT. As protein: CASSKIRLLNTGELFF.

The chain employs TRBV10-1 and TRBJ2-5; 14 bases map to TRBD2. J was trimmed by 8 bases and V by 4 bases; bases with no gene match: 6. Germline lookup yields CDR1 WNHNN and CDR2 SYGVQD (reference sequence). The CDR3 runs to 15 residues. DNA for the CDR3: TGCGCCAGCAGTGGGGGGACTAGCGGGGGCCTTACCCAGTACTTC. This translates into CASSGGTSGGLTQYF.

V gene TRBV6-5 combines with J gene TRBJ2-1; D unresolved. V was shortened by 8 bases and J by 10 bases, with 15 bases between the two germline ends. There are 12 residues in the CDR3. CDR1 is MNHEY and CDR2 is SVGAGI in the germline V gene. CDR3 coding DNA: TGTGCCAGCTCCCTAGGTACGGGCGAGCAGTTCTTC. It translates to CASSLGTGEQFF.

The chain couples TRBV28 to TRBJ2-7; 16 nucleotides agree with TRBD2. J gave up 7 bases and V 4 bases, and 10 bases lay outside the gene matches. The CDR3 loop spans 17 amino acids. Germline-derived CDR1 and CDR2 are MDHEN and SYDVKM. CDR3 bases: TGTGCCAGCAGTTCTTCCGGGACTAGCGGGGGGGCGGGAGAGCAGTACTTC. Translating it yields CASSSSGTSGGAGEQYF.

The genes are TRBV18 and TRBJ1-2; 10 positions agree with TRBD1. There are 15 residues in the CDR3. V lost 5 bases and J lost 6; bases outside the gene matches: 9. Germline V gene lookup returns CDR1 KGHSH and CDR2 LQKENI. The CDR3 DNA follows: TGTGCCAGCTCAGTCGGGACAGGGGATACCAATGGCTACACCTTC. It yields the protein CASSVGTGDTNGYTF.

This chain uses TRBV7-9 with TRBJ1-2; 7 positions agree with TRBD1. The CDR3 spans 15 residues. The ends lost 4 bases at V and 7 bases at J; junction bases unmatched: 12. Germline-derived CDR1 and CDR2 are SEHNR and FQNEAQ (reference sequence). CDR3 in amino acids: CASSSRTGVVVGYTF. For the CDR3, the DNA is TGTGCCAGCAGCTCCCGAACAGGGGTTGTTGTTGGCTACACCTTC.

The chain employs TRBV7-9 and TRBJ2-4, with 8 bases fitting TRBD1. The germline gives CDR1 SEHNR, CDR2 FQNEAQ (reference sequence). There are 16 residues in the CDR3. Trimming cost V 5 bases and J 3 bases; bases outside gene matches: 9. CDR3 DNA: TGTGCCAGCAGCATTCAGGGGGCGCAGGGCAAAAACATTCAGTACTTC. This codes for CASSIQGAQGKNIQYF.

The V call is TRBV9, the J call TRBJ2-5; TRBD2 matches 10 bases. After removal of 3 bases from V and 2 bases from J, the junction contained 4 bases not matched to a gene. In germline, CDR1 is SGDLS, CDR2 YYNGEE. CDR3 length equals 15 residues. The CDR3 DNA sequence: TGTGCCAGCAGCGCCCCGACTAGCGGGCAAGAGACCCAGTACTTC. Translated: CASSAPTSGQETQYF.

V and J are TRBV11-2 and TRBJ2-5, with no clear D. CDR1 is SGHAT and CDR2 is FQNNGV in the germline V gene. This CDR3 has 11 amino acids. The ends were cut back, 6 bases at V and 4 bases at J, with 6 bases in the middle. CDR3: CASSERETQYF. CDR3 sequence (DNA): TGTGCCAGCAGTGAGCGAGAGACCCAGTACTTC.

CDR3 sequence (DNA): TGTGCCAGCAGCTTGGGCCTTAGCGGGGTTCCTTACAATGAGCAGTTCTTC. Amino acid sequence: CASSLGLSGVPYNEQFF. The chain combines TRBV5-6 with TRBJ2-1; 8 positions agree with TRBD2. With 0 bases clipped from V and 4 bases from J, the junction kept 9 bases outside the gene matches. CDR1 is SGHDT, CDR2 YYEEEE, per germline. The CDR3 loop spans 17 amino acids.

This chain connects TRBV5-4 to TRBJ2-1; D ambiguous. The CDR3 sequence is 14 residues long. V lost 0 bases, J lost 6 bases, and 10 bases lay in between. The V gene's germline CDR1 is SGHNT and CDR2 YYREEE (reference sequence). The CDR3 nucleotides read TGTGCCAGCAGCTTGGACCCATTTGGCAATGAGCAGTTCTTC. Encoded protein: CASSLDPFGNEQFF.

The chain uses TRBV6-1 and TRBJ1-6; the D is unclear. This CDR3 region has 12 residues. Looked up from germline, CDR1 is MNHNS and CDR2 is SASEGT. V was shortened by 6 bases and J by 8 bases, with 8 bases between the two germline ends. The CDR3 here is CASRNGDSPLHF. In DNA, the CDR3 is TGTGCCAGCAGAAACGGAGATTCACCCCTCCACTTT.

V gene TRBV9 combines with J gene TRBJ2-7; 12 nucleotides match TRBD1. Trimming at V came to 2 bases and at J to 5 bases, leaving 2 bases not matched to a gene. The CDR3 has 14 residues. In germline, CDR1 is SGDLS, CDR2 YYNGEE. CDR3 sequence reads: CASSVGTGGDEQYF. CDR3 DNA sequence: TGTGCCAGCAGCGTCGGGACAGGGGGCGACGAGCAGTACTTC. Full variable domain (missing parts from reference TRBV9 and TRBJ2-7): DSGVTQTPKHLITATGQRVTLRCSPRSGDLSVYWYQQSLDQGLQFLIQYYNGEERAKGNILERFSAQQFPDLHSELNLSSLELGDSALYFCASSVGTGGDEQYFGPGTRLTVT.

The rearrangement uses TRBV28 and TRBJ2-5, with D possibly TRBD2 on 6 matching bases. CDR1 and CDR2 (germline): MDHEN, SYDVKM. Deletions cut 6 bases from V and 5 bases from J, with 25 bases between. This CDR3 is built from 17 residues. Here the CDR3 DNA reads TGTGCCAGCAGAGGAGGAGCAGCGCTAGCGAATCCGGAGACCCAGTACTTC. Translated, it gives CASRGGAALANPETQYF.

This chain uses TRBV7-8 with TRBJ2-5; D unclear. V lost 1 base to trimming and J lost 2 bases, with 8 bases between them. The CDR3 length is 14 residues. Germline CDR1 SGHVS, CDR2 FQNEAQ. CDR3 sequence: CASSLVTEQETQYF. In nucleotides, the CDR3 is TGTGCCAGCAGCTTAGTTACGGAACAAGAGACCCAGTACTTC.

J is TRBJ1-2 and V is TRBV5-1; maybe TRBD1 (6 bases). CDR3 length equals 14 residues. V lost 3 bases to trimming and J lost 6 bases, with 15 bases between them. The germline V gene encodes CDR1 SGHRS and CDR2 YFSETQ. The CDR3 is CASSSTTGSHGYTF. Here the CDR3 DNA reads TGCGCCAGCAGCTCAACTACAGGGTCCCATGGCTACACCTTC.

This rearrangement joins TRBV18 to TRBJ2-3; weak D call: TRBD1 (6 bases). The CDR3 spans 14 residues. V lost 4 bases, J lost 3 bases, and 11 bases lay in between. The germline V gene encodes CDR1 KGHSH and CDR2 LQKENI. For the CDR3, the DNA is TGTGCCAGCTCACTTGGGACAAAAACAGATACGCAGTATTTT. Translating it yields CASSLGTKTDTQYF.

The chain carries TRBV7-8 and TRBJ2-5; the match to TRBD2 covers 7 bases. The assigned J gene may be wrong: the sequence end matches TRBJ2-7 better. CDR3 size: 19 residues. From germline, CDR1 is SGHVS and CDR2 FQNEAQ. CDR3 in DNA: TGTGCCAGCAGCTTAGAGCCCTCGCCCGGGGAGGGGAGCTCCTACGAGCAGTACTTC. As protein: CASSLEPSPGEGSSYEQYF.

This rearrangement joins TRBV29-1 to TRBJ2-7; D is perhaps TRBD1 (6 bases). The CDR3 spans 16 residues. The germline V and J ends were trimmed by 5 bases and 7 bases, with 27 bases remaining between them. Germline CDR1 reads SQVTM; CDR2 reads ANQGSEA. CDR3 protein: CSVLRGWALRSREQYF. The DNA for the CDR3 is TGCAGCGTTTTGAGGGGGTGGGCACTCCGTAGTAGAGAGCAGTACTTC.

The CDR3 region is CASSTRDSTEQYF. The CDR3 DNA follows: TGTGCCAGCAGCACCCGGGACAGCACCGAGCAGTACTTC. The rearrangement uses TRBV7-9 and TRBJ2-7; 7 bases align to TRBD1. CDR1 and CDR2 (germline): SEHNR, FQNEAQ (reference sequence). The CDR3 length is 13 residues. V was pared by 5 bases and J by 6 bases, with 7 bases of the junction left unmatched.